The source of this T cell receptor (beta chain) is a study of T cells in localized non-small cell lung cancer. Method: immunoSEQ multiplex PCR; TCRdb's copy keeps in-frame clones and lacks some. Seen here are over 900 clones, approximately 32% observed once, and the top ten hold roughly 13%. This clone was seen more than once but under ten times. The CDR3 consists of 18 residues. Trimming shortened V by 3 bases and J by 4 bases, and 25 bases separated the two germline ends. The sequence was collected from a male donor aged 60 or over with stage II squamous cell lung carcinoma. The V call is TRBV23-1, the J call TRBJ2-7; D remains unclear. TRBV23-1 is filed as an ORF, its function uncertain. The sample here was normal lung tissue next to the tumor, taken before any cancer treatment. The CDR3 nucleotides read TGCGCCAGCAGTCACCCCCCCCAGGTCGCCTACCCCCGATACGAGCAGTACTTC. Residues: CASSHPPQVAYPRYEQYF.